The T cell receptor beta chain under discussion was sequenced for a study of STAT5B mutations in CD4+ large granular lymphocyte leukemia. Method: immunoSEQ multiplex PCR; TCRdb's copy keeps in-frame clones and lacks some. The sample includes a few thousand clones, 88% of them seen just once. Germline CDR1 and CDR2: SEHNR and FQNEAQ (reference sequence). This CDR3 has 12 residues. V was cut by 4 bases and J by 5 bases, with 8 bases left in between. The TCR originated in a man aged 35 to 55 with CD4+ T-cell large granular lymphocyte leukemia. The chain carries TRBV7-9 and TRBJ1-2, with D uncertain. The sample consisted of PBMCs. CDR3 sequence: CASSYDGYGYTF. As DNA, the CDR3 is TGTGCCAGCAGCTACGATGGGTATGGCTACACCTTC.